Presented here are 14 T cell receptor beta chains from one specimen sequenced in a study of T cell repertoires in cytomegalovirus infection. One entry per CDR3 protein, called by TCRdb with MiXCR from the reads. The sample has a few hundred thousand distinct CDR3 sequences, under 45% seen once. Their target antigens are unknown. This specimen was cultured PBMCs, taken from culture after CMV antigen stimulation. These receptors all stem from a human donor in good health (CMV status not recorded). Some clones in this sample may be carry-over from other donors' samples.

This clonotype was observed a handful of times. V and J are TRBV4-3 and TRBJ2-7; a weak D match, TRBD2 (5 bases). The germline V and J ends were trimmed by 3 bases and 1 base, with 16 bases remaining between them. The length of the CDR3 is 16 residues. Germline CDR1 and CDR2: LGHNA and YSLEER. For the CDR3, the DNA is TGCGCCAGCAGCCATTCCAGCGGAGTCCCTTCCTACGAGCAGTACTTC. It encodes CASSHSSGVPSYEQYF.

This clonotype was seen more than once but under ten times. The rearrangement links TRBV20-1 to TRBJ1-5; D uncertain. Per the germline V gene, CDR1 is DFQATT and CDR2 is SNEGSKA (reference sequence). The CDR3 totals 12 residues. Trimming took 5 bases from V and 0 from J, leaving 5 bases between them. The CDR3 coding sequence is TGCAGTGCTGCCAATAGCAATCAGCCCCAGCATTTT. Encoded protein: CSAANSNQPQHF.

This clonotype has a handful of counts. The V and J genes are TRBV2 and TRBJ1-2, with TRBD1 matching over 7 bases. There are 13 residues in the CDR3. CDR1 SNHLY and CDR2 FYNNEI come from the germline V gene. The ends lost 6 bases at V and 4 bases at J; junction bases unmatched: 5. CDR3 sequence: CASRLTGIYGYTF. The CDR3 bases are TGTGCCAGCAGATTGACAGGGATCTATGGCTACACCTTC.

This chain uses TRBV11-3 with TRBJ2-2; possibly TRBD2 for D (6 bases). This CDR3 is built from 15 residues. Trimming removed 3 bases at V and 6 bases at J, with 14 bases between. CDR1 and CDR2 (germline): SGHNT, YENEEA. The CDR3 protein is CASSFGGTGPGELFF. In DNA form, the CDR3 reads TGTGCCAGCAGCTTTGGAGGGACTGGCCCCGGGGAGCTGTTTTTT.

The rearrangement links TRBV4-3 to TRBJ2-3, with 7 bases identical to TRBD1. This CDR3 is 16 amino acids long. Germline V gene data show CDR1 as LGHNA and CDR2 as YSLEER. V shed 4 bases and J 0 bases; nucleotides not matched to a gene: 7. As DNA, the CDR3 is TGCGCCAGCAGCCCCCAAGGGGGCTATAGCACAGATACGCAGTATTTT. Its protein product is CASSPQGGYSTDTQYF.

V usage is TRBV18 and J usage is TRBJ2-5, with D possibly TRBD1 on 5 matching bases. The CDR3 has 13 residues. From germline, CDR1 is KGHSH and CDR2 LQKENI. The V gene lost 2 bases and the J gene lost 4 bases, with 8 bases spanning the gap. Here the CDR3 DNA reads TGTGCCAGCTCACCAGGGGCGTCAGAGACCCAGTACTTC. As protein: CASSPGASETQYF. The complete variable domain, with remaining parts taken from reference TRBV18 and TRBJ2-5, reads NAGVMQNPRHLVRRRGQEARLRCSPMKGHSHVYWYRQLPEEGLKFMVYLQKENIIDESGMPKERFSAEFPKEGPSILRIQQVVRGDSAAYFCASSPGASETQYFGPGTRLLVL.

The J gene is TRBJ1-1, the V gene TRBV6-2 or TRBV6-3; tentatively, D is TRBD1 (6 bases). The CDR3 is made up of 15 amino acids. Germline CDR1 MNHEY, CDR2 SVGEGT. Trimming stripped 3 bases from V and 3 bases from J, with 14 bases between. CDR3 sequence (DNA): TGTGCCAGCAGTTATGGGGGGCCTCGGTACACTGAAGCTTTCTTT. This codes for CASSYGGPRYTEAFF.

The chain joins TRBV20-1 to TRBJ1-5; D is possibly TRBD1 (5 bases). The V gene's germline CDR1 is DFQATT and CDR2 SNEGSKA (reference sequence). The CDR3 contains 18 residues. V was pared by 6 bases and J by 0 bases, with 24 bases between. The CDR3 DNA sequence: TGCAGTGCCAGGGATAGTACCTTCGGTCCGTATAGCAATCAGCCCCAGCATTTT. This encodes CSARDSTFGPYSNQPQHF.

This clonotype was found a few times. The chain joins TRBV4-1 to TRBJ2-3; TRBD1 agrees at 9 bases. CDR1 is MGHRA, CDR2 YSYEKL, per germline. V dropped 4 bases and J dropped 4; count of bases not matched to a gene: 18. There are 19 residues in the CDR3. Here the CDR3 DNA reads TGCGCCAGCAGCCCTCAGTGGAGGACAGGGGCCCTCGGGGCAGATACGCAGTATTTT. It translates to CASSPQWRTGALGADTQYF.

This clonotype was seen a few times. The CDR3 nucleotides read TGCAGCGTTGGACAGGGAAGACAAGCTTTCTTT. This encodes CSVGQGRQAFF. The chain couples TRBV29-1 to TRBJ1-1; 7 nucleotides match TRBD1. This CDR3 contains 11 residues. CDR1 is SQVTM and CDR2 is ANQGSEA in the germline V gene. The V and J ends lost 4 bases and 9 bases, in that order; junction bases with no gene match: 5.

This clonotype was seen a few times. This sequence joins TRBV11-2 and TRBJ2-1, with a possible D match to TRBD2 (6 bases). V lost 4 bases, J lost 12 bases, and 16 bases lay in between. The CDR3 spans 13 residues. Germline CDR1 is SGHAT and CDR2 is FQNNGV. The CDR3 region has the DNA TGTGCCAGCAGCTCGCCCGGGGGTGGGTTGCAGTTCTTC. This translates into CASSSPGGGLQFF.

The chain couples TRBV2 to TRBJ1-2; 7 bases fit TRBD1. V lost 7 bases, J lost 4 bases, and 15 bases stayed unmatched. The CDR3 has 16 amino acids. Germline V gene lookup returns CDR1 SNHLY and CDR2 FYNNEI. Here the CDR3 DNA reads TGTGCCAGCATAAAGGAAGGGGGCGCGACGCTCTATGGCTACACCTTC. Residues: CASIKEGGATLYGYTF.

The CDR3: CASSETGENSPLHF. As DNA, the CDR3 is TGTGCCAGCAGTGAGACAGGAGAGAATTCACCCCTCCACTTT. V gene TRBV2 combines with J gene TRBJ1-6; a possible D gene is TRBD1 (6 bases). This CDR3 is built from 14 residues. Germline V gene sequence: CDR1 SNHLY, CDR2 FYNNEI. Trimming pared 3 bases from V and 7 bases from J, leaving 10 bases between.

This chain joins TRBV10-3 and TRBJ1-2; 7 nucleotides agree with TRBD1. With 10 bases clipped from V and 3 bases from J, the junction kept 8 bases outside the gene matches. CDR3 length: 13 residues. Germline V lookup: CDR1 ENHRY, CDR2 SYGVKD. As DNA, the CDR3 is TGTGCCACCCGGGACAGTCTGGACTATGGCTACACCTTC. This encodes CATRDSLDYGYTF.